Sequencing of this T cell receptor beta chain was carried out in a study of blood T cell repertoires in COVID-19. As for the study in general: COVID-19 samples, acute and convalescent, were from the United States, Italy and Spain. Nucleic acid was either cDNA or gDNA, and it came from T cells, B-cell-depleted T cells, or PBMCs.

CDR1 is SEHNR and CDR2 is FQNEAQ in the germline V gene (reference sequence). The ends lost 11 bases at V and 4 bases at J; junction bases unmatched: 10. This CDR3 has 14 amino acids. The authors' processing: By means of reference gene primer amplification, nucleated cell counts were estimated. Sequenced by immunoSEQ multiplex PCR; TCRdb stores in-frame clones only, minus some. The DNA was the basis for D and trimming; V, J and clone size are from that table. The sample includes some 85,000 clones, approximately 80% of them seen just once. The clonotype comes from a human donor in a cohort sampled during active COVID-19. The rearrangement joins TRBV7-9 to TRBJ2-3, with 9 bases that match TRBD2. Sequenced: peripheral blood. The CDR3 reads CASDGGRVSDTQYF. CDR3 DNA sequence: TGTGCCTCGGACGGCGGGAGGGTATCAGATACGCAGTATTTT.